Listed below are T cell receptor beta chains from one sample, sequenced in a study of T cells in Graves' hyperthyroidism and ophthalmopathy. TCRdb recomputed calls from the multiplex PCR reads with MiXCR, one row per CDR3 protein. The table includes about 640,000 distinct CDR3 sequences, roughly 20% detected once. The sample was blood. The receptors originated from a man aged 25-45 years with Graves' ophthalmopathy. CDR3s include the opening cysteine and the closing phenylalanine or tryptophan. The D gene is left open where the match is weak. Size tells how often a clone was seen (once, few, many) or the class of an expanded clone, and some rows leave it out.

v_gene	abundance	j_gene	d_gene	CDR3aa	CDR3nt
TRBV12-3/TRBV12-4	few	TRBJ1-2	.	CASSSGSPYGYTF	TGTGCCAGCAGTTCCGGGAGCCCGTATGGCTACACCTTC
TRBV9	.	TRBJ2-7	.	CASSVEGGPHEQYF	TGTGCCAGCAGCGTAGAGGGGGGACCACACGAGCAGTACTTC
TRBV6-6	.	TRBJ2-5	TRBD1	CASSYSPRDRGPETQYF	TGTGCCAGCAGTTACTCGCCCCGGGACAGGGGGCCTGAGACCCAGTACTTC
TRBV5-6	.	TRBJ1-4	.	CASSLDRAEKLFF	TGTGCCAGCAGCTTGGACAGGGCTGAAAAACTGTTTTTT
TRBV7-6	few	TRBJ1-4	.	CASRLGASTNEKLFF	TGTGCCAGCCGCTTAGGGGCCTCAACTAATGAAAAACTGTTTTTT
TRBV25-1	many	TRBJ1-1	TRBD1	CASSTQDRVGTEAFF	TGTGCCAGCAGTACACAGGACAGGGTCGGAACTGAAGCTTTCTTT
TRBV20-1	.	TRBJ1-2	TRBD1	CSHGQGAAGYTF	TGCAGTCACGGACAGGGAGCCGCGGGCTACACCTTC
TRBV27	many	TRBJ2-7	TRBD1	CASSWGQGDYEQYF	TGTGCCAGCAGTTGGGGGCAGGGGGACTACGAGCAGTACTTC
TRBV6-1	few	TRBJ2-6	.	CASNPRTGGSGANVLTF	TGTGCCAGCAACCCGCGGACCGGAGGCTCTGGGGCTAACGTCCTGACTTTC
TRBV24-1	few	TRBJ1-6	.	CATSGTLDNSPLHF	TGTGCCACCAGTGGGACTCTGGATAATTCACCCCTCCACTTT
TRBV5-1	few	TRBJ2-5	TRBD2	CASSSGLGLADQETQYF	TGCGCCAGCAGCTCAGGCTTGGGACTAGCGGATCAAGAGACCCAGTACTTC
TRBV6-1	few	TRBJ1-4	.	CASSYDTGNEKLFF	TGTGCCAGCAGTTATGATACAGGGAATGAAAAACTGTTTTTT
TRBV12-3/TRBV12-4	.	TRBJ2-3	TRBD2	CASTREAGPTDTQYF	TGTGCCAGCACTCGGGAGGCAGGTCCCACAGATACGCAGTATTTT
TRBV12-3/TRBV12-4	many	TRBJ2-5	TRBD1	CASSLSTGGYQETQYF	TGTGCCAGCAGTCTATCGACAGGGGGGTACCAAGAGACCCAGTACTTC
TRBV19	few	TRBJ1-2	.	CASSITGPISKYGYTF	TGTGCCAGTAGTATCACAGGCCCAATCTCCAAATATGGCTACACCTTC
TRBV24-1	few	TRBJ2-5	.	CATSDFTGPRGETQYF	TGTGCCACCAGTGATTTCACAGGCCCTAGGGGAGAGACCCAGTACTTC
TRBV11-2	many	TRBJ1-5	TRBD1	CASSNRGTSQPQHF	TGTGCCAGCAGCAACAGGGGGACCAGTCAGCCCCAGCATTTT
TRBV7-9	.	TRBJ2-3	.	CASSLRGGRSAALADTQYF	TGTGCCAGCAGCTTACGGGGTGGGAGATCGGCAGCTTTAGCAGATACGCAGTATTTT
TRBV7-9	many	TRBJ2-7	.	CASSSRGSYEQYF	TGTGCCAGCAGCTCACGGGGCTCCTACGAGCAGTACTTC
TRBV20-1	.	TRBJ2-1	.	CSAEGDYSYNEQFF	TGCAGTGCTGAGGGGGACTACTCCTACAATGAGCAGTTCTTC
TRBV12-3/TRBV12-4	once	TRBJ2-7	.	CASSLITTSAQYF	TGTGCCAGCAGTCTAATTACAACGTCAGCGCAGTACTTC
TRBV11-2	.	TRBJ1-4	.	CASSDLGQSNEKLFF	TGTGCCAGCAGTGATTTGGGGCAGTCTAATGAAAAACTGTTTTTT
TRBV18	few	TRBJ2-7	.	CASSQRETGLEQYF	TGTGCCAGCTCGCAACGGGAGACGGGGCTCGAGCAGTACTTC
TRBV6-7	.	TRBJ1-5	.	CASSSPQGLGGNQPQHF	TGTGCCAGCAGTTCTCCACAGGGCTTAGGGGGCAATCAGCCCCAGCATTTT
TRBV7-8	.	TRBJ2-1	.	CASSPAGPRGEQFF	TGTGCCAGCAGCCCAGCTGGCCCCCGGGGTGAGCAGTTCTTC
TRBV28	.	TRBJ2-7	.	CASRVSRVPYEQYF	TGTGCCAGCAGAGTTAGCAGGGTCCCCTACGAGCAGTACTTC
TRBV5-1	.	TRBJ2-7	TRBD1	CASSSRDRVGEQYF	TGCGCCAGCAGCTCCCGGGACAGGGTTGGCGAGCAGTACTTC
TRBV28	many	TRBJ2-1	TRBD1	CASSWGQAGYNEQFF	TGTGCCAGCAGCTGGGGACAGGCGGGCTACAATGAGCAGTTCTTC
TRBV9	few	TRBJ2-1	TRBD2	CASSVLAGDEQFF	TGTGCCAGCAGCGTACTAGCGGGAGATGAGCAGTTCTTC
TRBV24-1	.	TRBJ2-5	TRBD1	CATSDQGQIQETQYF	TGTGCCACCAGTGATCAGGGACAGATTCAAGAGACCCAGTACTTC
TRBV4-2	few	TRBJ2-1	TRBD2	CASSQYASGSSYNEQFF	TGTGCCAGCAGCCAATACGCCAGCGGGAGCTCCTACAATGAGCAGTTCTTC
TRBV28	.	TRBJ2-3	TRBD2	CASGKLAGGPDTQYF	TGTGCCAGCGGGAAGCTAGCGGGAGGGCCAGATACGCAGTATTTT
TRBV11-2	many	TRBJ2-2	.	CASSPTQGNTGELFF	TGTGCCAGCAGCCCGACGCAGGGTAACACCGGGGAGCTGTTTTTT
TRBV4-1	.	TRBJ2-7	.	CASSQVASLSSSYEQYF	TGCGCCAGCAGCCAAGTGGCTAGTCTCTCGAGCTCCTACGAGCAGTACTTC
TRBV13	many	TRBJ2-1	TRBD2	CASTSGSTNEQFF	TGTGCCAGCACTAGCGGGAGCACCAATGAGCAGTTCTTC
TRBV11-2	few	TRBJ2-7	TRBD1	CASFQTGTYEQYF	TGTGCCAGCTTCCAGACAGGGACCTACGAGCAGTACTTC
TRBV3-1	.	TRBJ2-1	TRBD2	CASSPRPGLASNEQFF	TGTGCCAGCAGCCCCCGCCCGGGACTAGCGAGTAATGAGCAGTTCTTC
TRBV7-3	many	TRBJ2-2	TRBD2	CASSSTGGAGELFF	TGTGCCAGCAGCTCGACGGGAGGAGCCGGGGAGCTGTTTTTT
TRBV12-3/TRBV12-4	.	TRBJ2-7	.	CASRGPLGPYEQYF	TGTGCCAGCAGAGGCCCATTGGGTCCCTACGAGCAGTACTTC
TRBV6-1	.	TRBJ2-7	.	CASSTPREPYEQYF	TGTGCCAGCAGTACACCCCGGGAGCCCTACGAGCAGTACTTC
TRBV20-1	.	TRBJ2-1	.	CSAKRGGKIYRNEQFF	TGCAGTGCTAAGAGAGGGGGAAAGATTTACCGGAATGAGCAGTTCTTC
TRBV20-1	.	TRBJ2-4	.	CSAILGASVQNIQYF	TGCAGTGCTATACTCGGGGCTAGCGTTCAAAACATTCAGTACTTC
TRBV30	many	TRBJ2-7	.	CACQTGHLPEQYF	TGTGCCTGCCAGACGGGACATCTCCCCGAGCAGTACTTC
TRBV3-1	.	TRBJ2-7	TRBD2	CASSQGPGLAPYLPDEQYF	TGTGCCAGCAGCCAAGGCCCGGGACTAGCGCCGTACTTACCAGACGAGCAGTACTTC
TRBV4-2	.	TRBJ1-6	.	CASSQVPDNSPLHF	TGTGCCAGCAGCCAAGTACCGGATAATTCACCCCTCCACTTT
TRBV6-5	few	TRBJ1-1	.	CASSYPGENTEAFF	TGTGCCAGCAGTTACCCGGGCGAGAACACTGAAGCTTTCTTT
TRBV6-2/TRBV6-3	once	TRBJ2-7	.	CASSVADRERYEQYF	TGTGCCAGCAGTGTCGCGGATCGGGAGAGGTACGAGCAGTACTTC
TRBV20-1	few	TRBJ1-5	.	CSARRPGQDSTINQPQHF	TGCAGTGCTAGACGACCGGGACAAGATTCCACTATCAATCAGCCCCAGCATTTT
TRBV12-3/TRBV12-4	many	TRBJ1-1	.	CASSFAENTEAFF	TGTGCCAGCAGTTTCGCAGAGAACACTGAAGCTTTCTTT
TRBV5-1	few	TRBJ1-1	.	CASSFMGMNTEAFF	TGCGCCAGCAGCTTCATGGGCATGAACACTGAAGCTTTCTTT
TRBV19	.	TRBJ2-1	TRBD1	CASSIGGQEANEQFF	TGTGCCAGTAGTATAGGCGGACAGGAAGCCAATGAGCAGTTCTTC
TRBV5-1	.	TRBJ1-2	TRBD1	CASSLGQGIEGYTF	TGCGCCAGCAGCTTGGGACAGGGAATTGAGGGCTACACCTTC
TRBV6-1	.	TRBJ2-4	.	CATLGRKGAKNIQYF	TGTGCCACCCTGGGACGCAAGGGAGCCAAAAACATTCAGTACTTC
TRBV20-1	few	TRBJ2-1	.	CSASPERGYSGYLNEQFF	TGCAGTGCTAGCCCCGAGAGGGGGTATAGCGGGTACCTTAATGAGCAGTTCTTC